The 24 T cell receptor beta chains below all came from one sample that was sequenced in a study of shared clonotypes between healthy human individuals. This table comes from immunoSEQ multiplex PCR, and its TCRdb copy is limited to in-frame clones, with some not included. Of about 1,500,000 clones in the sample, 96% were seen once. Specimen: naive CD4+ T cells sorted from blood. Indicated subset: CD45RA+ positively selected. These receptors all come from a man aged 30-40 years in good health.

V usage is TRBV27 and J usage is TRBJ2-4, with 9 positions matching TRBD2. Germline trimming cut 6 bases from V and 0 bases from J; bases unmatched to any gene: 6. The germline V gene has CDR1 MNHEY and CDR2 SMNVEV (reference sequence). This CDR3 region has 16 residues. CDR3 nucleotides: TGTGCCAGCAGCAGACTAGCGGACCTAGCCAAAAACATTCAGTACTTC. Protein product: CASSRLADLAKNIQYF.

The chain employs TRBV18 and TRBJ1-2; D remains unclear. Germline assignment: CDR1 KGHSH and CDR2 LQKENI. The V end lost 6 bases, the J end lost 1 base, and 6 bases lay between the germline ends. There are 12 residues in the CDR3. DNA of the CDR3: TGTGCCAGCTCCAACCTTAACTATGGCTACACCTTC. This codes for CASSNLNYGYTF.

V is TRBV18 and J is TRBJ2-2, with D possibly TRBD1 on 5 matching bases. V was cut by 4 bases and J by 4 bases, with 7 bases left in between. The CDR3 is 13 residues long. CDR1 KGHSH and CDR2 LQKENI come from the germline V gene. The CDR3 DNA follows: TGTGCCAGCTCACGAGACAGCACCGGGGAGCTGTTTTTT. Protein product: CASSRDSTGELFF.

The chain recombines TRBV5-1 with TRBJ1-4, with D possibly being TRBD1 (6 bases). Trimming removed 4 bases from V and 4 bases from J, with 14 bases in between. Germline CDR1 is SGHRS and CDR2 is YFSETQ. The CDR3 runs to 15 residues. CDR3 nucleotides: TGCGCCAGCAGCCATACGGACAGCAATAATGAAAAACTGTTTTTT. Its translation is CASSHTDSNNEKLFF. Drawing the rest from reference TRBV5-1 and TRBJ1-4, the complete variable domain is KAGVTQTPRYLIKTRGQQVTLSCSPISGHRSVSWYQQTPGQGLQFLFEYFSETQRNKGNFPGRFSGRQFSNSRSEMNVSTLELGDSALYLCASSHTDSNNEKLFFGSGTQLSVL.

CDR3 sequence: CASSLGQGPLYEQYF. CDR3 in DNA: TGTGCCAGCAGCTTAGGCCAGGGGCCTCTCTACGAGCAGTACTTC. The chain is built from TRBV7-6 and TRBJ2-7; a weak D match, TRBD1 (6 bases). Between the trimmed V and J ends, which lost 1 base and 3 bases, there was a span of 13 bases. Germline V gene lookup returns CDR1 SGHVS and CDR2 FNYEAQ. This CDR3 spans 15 amino acids. Full variable domain (missing parts from reference TRBV7-6 and TRBJ2-7): GAGVSQSPRYKVTKRGQDVALRCDPISGHVSLYWYRQALGQGPEFLTYFNYEAQQDKSGLPNDRFSAERPEGSISTLTIQRTEQRDSAMYRCASSLGQGPLYEQYFGPGTRLTVT.

Comment on this clone: Other DNA variants within this sample encode the same CDR3. The CDR3 DNA reads as TGTGCCAGCAGCGTAGGTGGGGTCCCCTCCTACGAGCAGTACTTC. As protein: CASSVGGVPSYEQYF. The chain has TRBV9 and TRBJ2-7; D uncertain. Germline V lookup: CDR1 SGDLS, CDR2 YYNGEE. The CDR3 totals 15 residues. V was clipped by 0 bases and J by 0 bases, with 10 bases between them.

Only one count was recorded for this clone. V gene TRBV25-1 combines with J gene TRBJ2-7; D perhaps matches TRBD2 (6 bases). Germline V lookup: CDR1 MGHDK, CDR2 SYGVNS. The CDR3 sequence is 14 residues long. The V end lost 1 base, the J end lost 6 bases, and 13 bases lay between the germline ends. This CDR3 is CASSESTSYREQYF. Here the CDR3 DNA reads TGTGCCAGCAGTGAATCCACTAGCTATCGCGAGCAGTACTTC.

This rearrangement joins TRBV23-1 to TRBJ2-3; the match to TRBD2 covers 9 bases. Being an ORF, TRBV23-1 has a function that is uncertain. The length of the CDR3 is 19 residues. Germline trimming cut 6 bases from V and 0 bases from J; bases unmatched to any gene: 16. The CDR3 nucleotides are TGCGCCAGCAGGGCTAGCGGGGAACCAAAACCGCCGAGCACAGATACGCAGTATTTT. This encodes CASRASGEPKPPSTDTQYF.

The rearrangement joins TRBV28 to TRBJ1-1, with TRBD1 matching 11 bases. The trim removed 4 bases at V and 4 bases at J, leaving 8 bases unmatched. This CDR3 spans 16 amino acids. Per germline, CDR1 MDHEN and CDR2 SYDVKM. The CDR3 DNA follows: TGTGCCAGCAGTTCCCCAGGACAGGGGGCTACCACTGAAGCTTTCTTT. Its translation: CASSSPGQGATTEAFF.

The CDR3 sequence: CASTESGRDEKLFF. CDR3 in DNA: TGTGCCAGCACCGAGTCAGGGAGAGATGAAAAACTGTTTTTT. The gene calls are TRBV28 and TRBJ1-4; tentative D call: TRBD1 (5 bases). Trimming cost V 7 bases and J 6 bases, with 15 bases left between them. There are 14 residues in the CDR3. Germline loops: CDR1 MDHEN, CDR2 SYDVKM.

This rearrangement joins TRBV29-1 to TRBJ2-5; D may be TRBD1 (7 bases). Germline CDR1 reads SQVTM; CDR2 reads ANQGSEA. V was shortened by 4 bases and J by 6 bases, with 18 bases between the two germline ends. This CDR3 contains 14 residues. CDR3: CSVVGGGRLKTQYF. CDR3 DNA sequence: TGCAGCGTTGTTGGAGGGGGCAGGTTGAAGACCCAGTACTTC.

The chain couples TRBV6-6 to TRBJ2-3; D is tentatively TRBD1 or TRBD2 (7 bases each). Germline V lookup: CDR1 MNHNY, CDR2 SVGAGI (reference sequence). CDR3 size: 14 residues. Trimming pared 2 bases from V and 9 bases from J, leaving 15 bases between. The CDR3 nucleotides are TGTGCCAGCAGTTACGCAGGGGGGGCGGAGACGCAGTATTTT. This encodes CASSYAGGAETQYF.

This clone has a single count. The chain joins TRBV5-6 to TRBJ2-5, with D perhaps matching TRBD2 (6 bases). V lost 4 bases to trimming and J lost 5 bases, with 12 bases between them. The germline CDR1 and CDR2 sequences are SGHDT and YYEEEE. This CDR3 contains 13 residues. The CDR3 bases are TGTGCCAGCAGCGGAGGGTTTTACGAGACCCAGTACTTC. It specifies CASSGGFYETQYF.

This chain links TRBV6-1 with TRBJ2-7; 9 bases align to TRBD2. The length of the CDR3 is 15 residues. Germline CDR1 and CDR2: MNHNS and SASEGT. V was clipped by 5 bases and J by 1 base; unmatched bases: 6. CDR3 residues: CASSPLSGSSYEQYF. The CDR3 nucleotides read TGTGCCAGCAGTCCCCTTAGCGGGAGTTCCTACGAGCAGTACTTC.

The chain is built from TRBV7-3 and TRBJ2-3, with D uncertain. From germline, CDR1 is SGHTA and CDR2 FQGTGA. V gave up 6 bases and J gave up 0 bases, with 13 bases separating them. The CDR3 is made up of 15 amino acids. Written as DNA, the CDR3 is TGTGCCAGCAGTCGTACTGGTGGGAGCACAGATACGCAGTATTTT. Protein sequence: CASSRTGGSTDTQYF.

This chain uses TRBV29-1 with TRBJ2-7; TRBD2 aligns across 9 bases. With V trimmed by 7 bases and J by 2 bases, 9 bases remained unmatched. Germline assignment: CDR1 SQVTM and CDR2 ANQGSEA. CDR3 length equals 14 residues. The CDR3 is CSGKGGLAPYEQYF. CDR3 coding DNA: TGCAGCGGCAAGGGGGGACTAGCTCCCTACGAGCAGTACTTC.

This clone was seen a single time. The chain employs TRBV10-1 and TRBJ2-7; no reliable D call. V was pared by 5 bases and J by 2 bases, with 10 bases between. The CDR3 contains 13 residues. In germline, CDR1 is WNHNN, CDR2 SYGVQD (reference sequence). In nucleotides, the CDR3 is TGCGCCAGCAGTCAACCCCCCGCCTACGAGCAGTACTTC. Its translation is CASSQPPAYEQYF.

The chain joins TRBV11-2 to TRBJ2-1, with 7 positions matching TRBD2. The J segment lost 0 bases and the V segment lost 5 bases, leaving 13 bases of the junction unmatched. This CDR3 comprises 18 residues. The germline V gene encodes CDR1 SGHAT and CDR2 FQNNGV. CDR3 nucleotide sequence: TGTGCCAGCAGCCCAACGCGGGACTACCTGAGCTCCTACAATGAGCAGTTCTTC. This sequence encodes CASSPTRDYLSSYNEQFF.

The V gene is TRBV18, the J gene TRBJ1-2; 12 bases are a match to TRBD1. J lost 4 bases, V lost 5 bases, and 8 bases had no gene match. CDR1 is KGHSH, CDR2 LQKENI, per germline. CDR3 size: 16 residues. In DNA form, the CDR3 reads TGTGCCAGCTCAGAGGGACAGGGGGCGCTTGGCTATGGCTACACCTTC. The encoded protein is CASSEGQGALGYGYTF.

This clone has only a few counts. In the same sample, other DNA sequences code for this CDR3. The V call is TRBV19, the J call TRBJ2-1; D remains unclear. V shed 8 bases and J shed 6 bases, with 5 bases lying between them. Germline V gene lookup returns CDR1 LNHDA and CDR2 SQIVND (reference sequence). The CDR3 runs to 10 residues. DNA for the CDR3: TGTGCCAGTGGATTCAATGAGCAGTTCTTC. Translated, it gives CASGFNEQFF.

The chain uses TRBV5-1 and TRBJ2-1, with D possibly TRBD2 on 6 matching bases. Per germline, CDR1 SGHRS and CDR2 YFSETQ. V was shortened by 3 bases and J by 6 bases, with 19 bases between the two germline ends. The CDR3 is 16 residues long. CDR3: CASSYWDSPRSNEQFF. CDR3 nucleotide sequence: TGCGCCAGCAGCTATTGGGACTCCCCACGCTCCAATGAGCAGTTCTTC. Complete variable domain (other parts from reference TRBV5-1 and TRBJ2-1): KAGVTQTPRYLIKTRGQQVTLSCSPISGHRSVSWYQQTPGQGLQFLFEYFSETQRNKGNFPGRFSGRQFSNSRSEMNVSTLELGDSALYLCASSYWDSPRSNEQFFGPGTRLTVL.

The chain is built from TRBV28 and TRBJ2-6; unclear D gene. CDR3 length equals 13 residues. Trimming removed 5 bases at V and 2 bases at J, with 4 bases between. Germline CDR1 reads MDHEN; CDR2 reads SYDVKM. CDR3 DNA sequence: TGTGCCAGCAGTAGAACTGGGGCCAACGTCCTGACTTTC. It translates to CASSRTGANVLTF.

The V call is TRBV7-9, the J call TRBJ2-5; perhaps TRBD1 as D (6 bases). The CDR3 extends over 15 amino acids. The germline V and J ends were trimmed by 5 bases and 4 bases, with 17 bases remaining between them. Germline V gene sequence: CDR1 SEHNR, CDR2 FQNEAQ (reference sequence). CDR3 amino acids: CASSPKDSFGETQYF. The DNA for the CDR3 is TGTGCCAGCAGCCCAAAGGACAGTTTTGGAGAGACCCAGTACTTC.

The V gene is TRBV9, the J gene TRBJ1-3; D unresolved. The CDR3 totals 14 residues. The germline V and J ends were trimmed by 3 bases and 3 bases, with 10 bases remaining between them. Germline V gives CDR1 SGDLS, CDR2 YYNGEE. Here the CDR3 DNA reads TGTGCCAGCAGCGATTCCCTTTATGGAAACACCATATATTTT. Protein sequence: CASSDSLYGNTIYF.